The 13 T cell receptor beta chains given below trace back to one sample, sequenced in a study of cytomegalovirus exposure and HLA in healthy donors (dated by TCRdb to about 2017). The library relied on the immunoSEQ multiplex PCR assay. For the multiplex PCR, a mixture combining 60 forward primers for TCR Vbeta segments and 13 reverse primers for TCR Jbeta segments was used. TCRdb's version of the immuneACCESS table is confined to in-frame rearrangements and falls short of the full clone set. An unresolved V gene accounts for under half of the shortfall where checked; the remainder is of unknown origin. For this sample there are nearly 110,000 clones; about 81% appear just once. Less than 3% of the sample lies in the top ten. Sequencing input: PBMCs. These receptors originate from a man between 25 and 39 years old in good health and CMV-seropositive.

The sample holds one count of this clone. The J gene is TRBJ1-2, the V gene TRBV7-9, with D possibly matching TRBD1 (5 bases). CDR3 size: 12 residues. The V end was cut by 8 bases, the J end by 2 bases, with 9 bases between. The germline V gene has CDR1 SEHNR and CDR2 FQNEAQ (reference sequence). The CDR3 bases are TGTGCCAGCGGGGACTTGAACTATGGCTACACCTTC. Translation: CASGDLNYGYTF.

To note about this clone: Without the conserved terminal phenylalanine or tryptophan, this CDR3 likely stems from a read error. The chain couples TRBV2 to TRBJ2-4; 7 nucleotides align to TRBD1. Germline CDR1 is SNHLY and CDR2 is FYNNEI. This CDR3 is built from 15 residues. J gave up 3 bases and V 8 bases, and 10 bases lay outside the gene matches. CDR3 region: CASRDRERGKNIQYS. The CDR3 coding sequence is TGTGCCAGCCGCGACAGGGAAAGGGGCAAAAACATTCAGTACTCC.

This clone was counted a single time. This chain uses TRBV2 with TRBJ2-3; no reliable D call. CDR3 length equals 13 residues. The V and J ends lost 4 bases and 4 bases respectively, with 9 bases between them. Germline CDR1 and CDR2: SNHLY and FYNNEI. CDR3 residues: CASSGSEADTQYF. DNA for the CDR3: TGTGCCAGCAGTGGGTCAGAGGCAGATACGCAGTATTTT. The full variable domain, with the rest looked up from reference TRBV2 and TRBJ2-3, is EPEVTQTPSHQVTQMGQEVILRCVPISNHLYFYWYRQILGQKVEFLVSFYNNEISEKSEIFDDQFSVERPDGSNFTLKIRSTKLEDSAMYFCASSGSEADTQYFGPGTRLTVL.

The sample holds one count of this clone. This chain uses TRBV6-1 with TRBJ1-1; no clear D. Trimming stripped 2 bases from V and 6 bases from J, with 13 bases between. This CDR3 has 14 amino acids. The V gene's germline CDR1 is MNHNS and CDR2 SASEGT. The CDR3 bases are TGTGCCAGCAGTGAATCTCCGCGGGCTTCTGAAGCTTTCTTT. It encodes CASSESPRASEAFF.

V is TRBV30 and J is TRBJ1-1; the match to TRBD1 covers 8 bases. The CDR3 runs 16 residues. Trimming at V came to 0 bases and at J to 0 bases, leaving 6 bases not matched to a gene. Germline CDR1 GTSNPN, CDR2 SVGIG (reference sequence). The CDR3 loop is CAWSVFLGQVNTEAFF. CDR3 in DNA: TGTGCCTGGAGTGTATTTCTGGGACAGGTGAACACTGAAGCTTTCTTT.

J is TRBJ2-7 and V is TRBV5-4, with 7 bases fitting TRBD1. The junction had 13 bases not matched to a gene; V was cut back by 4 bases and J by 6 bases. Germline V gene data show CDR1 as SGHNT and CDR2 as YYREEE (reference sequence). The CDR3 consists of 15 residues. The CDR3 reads CASSGMGQRAREQYF. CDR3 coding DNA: TGTGCCAGCAGCGGGATGGGACAGAGGGCTCGCGAGCAGTACTTC.

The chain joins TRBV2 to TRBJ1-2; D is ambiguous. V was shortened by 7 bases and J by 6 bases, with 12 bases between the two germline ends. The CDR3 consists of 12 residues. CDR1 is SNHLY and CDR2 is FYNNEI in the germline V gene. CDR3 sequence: CASTRGGNGYTF. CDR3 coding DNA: TGTGCCAGCACGCGGGGTGGGAATGGCTACACCTTC.

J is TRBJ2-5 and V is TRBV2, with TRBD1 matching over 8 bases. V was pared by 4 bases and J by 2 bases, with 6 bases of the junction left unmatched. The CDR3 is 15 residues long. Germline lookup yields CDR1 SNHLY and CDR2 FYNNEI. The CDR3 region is CASSGAGGYQETQYF. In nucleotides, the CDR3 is TGTGCCAGCAGTGGGGCAGGGGGCTATCAAGAGACCCAGTACTTC.

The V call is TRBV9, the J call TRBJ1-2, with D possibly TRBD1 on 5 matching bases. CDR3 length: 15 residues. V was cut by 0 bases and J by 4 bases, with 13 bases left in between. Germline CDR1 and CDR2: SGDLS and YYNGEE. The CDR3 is CASSVAYTGSYGYTF. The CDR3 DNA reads TGTGCCAGCAGCGTAGCTTATACAGGCTCCTATGGCTACACCTTC.

CDR3 amino acids: CASSIGRGYDTEAFF. As DNA, the CDR3 is TGTGCCAGTAGTATAGGCAGAGGTTACGACACTGAAGCTTTCTTT. The V call is TRBV19, the J call TRBJ1-1; D remains unclear. The CDR3 spans 15 residues. V dropped 1 base and J dropped 3 bases, with 12 bases sitting between them. From germline, CDR1 is LNHDA and CDR2 SQIVND (reference sequence).

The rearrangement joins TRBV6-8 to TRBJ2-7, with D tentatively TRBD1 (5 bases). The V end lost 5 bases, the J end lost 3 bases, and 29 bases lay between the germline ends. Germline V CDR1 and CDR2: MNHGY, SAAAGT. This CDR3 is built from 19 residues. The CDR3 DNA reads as TGTGCCAGCAGTCCCGACAGTTTTAATCTCCCTCTTAGGCGCTACGAGCAGTACTTC. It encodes CASSPDSFNLPLRRYEQYF.

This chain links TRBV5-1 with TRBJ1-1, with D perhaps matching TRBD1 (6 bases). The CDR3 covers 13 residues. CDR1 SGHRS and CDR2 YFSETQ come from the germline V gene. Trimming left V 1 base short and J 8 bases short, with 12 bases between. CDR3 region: CASSLQQTGEAFF. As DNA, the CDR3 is TGCGCCAGCAGCTTGCAACAAACAGGGGAAGCTTTCTTT.

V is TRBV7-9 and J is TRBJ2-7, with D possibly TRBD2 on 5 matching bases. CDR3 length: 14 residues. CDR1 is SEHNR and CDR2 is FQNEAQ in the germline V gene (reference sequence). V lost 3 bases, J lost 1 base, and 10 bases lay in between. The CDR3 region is CASSLMDLSYEQYF. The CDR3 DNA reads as TGTGCCAGCAGCTTGATGGACTTATCCTACGAGCAGTACTTC.